This record looks at one T cell receptor (beta chain) sequence and its context. This may arise from a read error, as a much more abundant clone is one base away. Germline V CDR1 and CDR2: MNHEY, SMNVEV (reference sequence). The CDR3 loop spans 16 amino acids. Each CDR3 protein is one row after TCRdb ran MiXCR on the PCR reads. The profile shows hundreds of thousands of distinct CDR3 sequences, just under 20% of them singletons. This sample is part of a study of molecular identifiers for immune sequencing clone quantification. Preparation of naive CD8 libraries involved roughly 20,000 to 1,100,000 sorted cells and 10%, 30% or 50% RNA.

V usage is TRBV27 and J usage is TRBJ2-7; 7 bases fit TRBD1. Sequencing input: naive CD8+ T cells from blood, with Jurkat cell RNA spiked in. As for subset: FACS-sorted CD8+CD4-CCR7+CD45RA+ naive T cells. The TCR comes from a human donor in good health. Some libraries in this study had Jurkat cell RNA spiked in. The CDR3 loop is CASNLIGGFGMGEQYF. CDR3 DNA: TGTGCCAGCAATTTAATAGGGGGCTTCGGAATGGGGGAGCAGTACTTC.